The 28 T cell receptor beta chains below were found in one sample sequenced in a study of cytomegalovirus exposure and HLA in healthy donors. Both 60 Vbeta primers and 13 Jbeta primers went into the PCR. Some clones are missing from TCRdb's copy, which holds only in-frame ones; the method was immunoSEQ multiplex PCR. The repertoire holds some 170,000 clones, with 81% as singletons. The sample was PBMCs. These TCRs come from a woman under 30 in good health and CMV-seropositive.

This clone was observed a few times. V and J are TRBV6-5 and TRBJ1-2, with 7 bases that match TRBD1. CDR3 size: 13 residues. Germline-derived CDR1 and CDR2 are MNHEY and SVGAGI. The junction had 7 bases not matched to a gene; V was cut back by 6 bases and J by 6 bases. The CDR3 DNA is TGTGCCAGCAGCCTACAGGGGCTGCATGGCTACACCTTC. Residues: CASSLQGLHGYTF.

The chain couples TRBV7-9 to TRBJ1-1, with 9 bases matching TRBD1. Per germline, CDR1 SEHNR and CDR2 FQNEAQ (reference sequence). The V gene end was trimmed by 0 bases and the J gene end by 1 base; junction bases not matched to a gene: 0. This CDR3 contains 15 residues. The CDR3 reads CASSLAGQGNTEAFF. DNA of the CDR3: TGTGCCAGCAGCTTAGCGGGACAGGGGAACACTGAAGCTTTCTTT.

The chain recombines TRBV7-3 with TRBJ2-2; TRBD2 is a possible D gene (6 bases). With 2 bases removed from V and 3 bases from J, the gap between germline ends came to 10 bases. The CDR3 is made up of 15 amino acids. The V gene's germline CDR1 is SGHTA and CDR2 FQGTGA. The CDR3 DNA sequence: TGTGCCAGCAGCTTATACGGGGGTGACACCGGGGAGCTGTTTTTT. Translated, it gives CASSLYGGDTGELFF.

This chain links TRBV13 with TRBJ2-3, with 10 bases matching TRBD2. V was clipped by 4 bases and J by 2 bases; unmatched bases: 18. In germline, CDR1 is PRHDT, CDR2 FYEKMQ (reference sequence). This CDR3 has 20 amino acids. For the CDR3, the DNA is TGTGCCAGCAGCTCGGCCTTTATACCGCCTAGCGGGGGACTCACAGATACGCAGTATTTT. As protein: CASSSAFIPPSGGLTDTQYF.

V usage is TRBV4-2 and J usage is TRBJ2-7, with D unclear. V dropped 0 bases and J dropped 6 bases, with 12 bases sitting between them. In germline, CDR1 is LGHNA, CDR2 YNFKEQ. This CDR3 has 14 amino acids. CDR3 sequence (DNA): TGTGCCAGCAGCCAAGATTCTACCCTGCGCGAGCAGTACTTC. The encoded protein is CASSQDSTLREQYF.

The chain is built from TRBV9 and TRBJ2-3; TRBD2 is a possible D gene (7 bases). The V gene lost 0 bases and the J gene lost 0 bases, with 20 bases spanning the gap. CDR3 length: 19 residues. In germline, CDR1 is SGDLS, CDR2 YYNGEE. CDR3 DNA sequence: TGTGCCAGCAGCGTAGCTACTCTGGGGGGCGGGGGTAGCACAGATACGCAGTATTTT. Its protein is CASSVATLGGGGSTDTQYF.

CDR3 residues: CASSDRDRGATNEKLFF. Here the CDR3 DNA reads TGTGCCAGCAGCGACCGGGACAGGGGTGCAACTAATGAAAAACTGTTTTTT. The V and J genes are TRBV5-6 and TRBJ1-4; 10 nucleotides match TRBD1. Trimming took 4 bases from V and 0 from J; bases not matched to a gene: 6. Per the germline V gene, CDR1 is SGHDT and CDR2 is YYEEEE. The CDR3 is 17 amino acids.

The chain uses TRBV4-3 and TRBJ2-1; D may be TRBD1 (5 bases). Germline lookup yields CDR1 LGHNA and CDR2 YSLEER. V was clipped by 5 bases and J by 5 bases, with 19 bases between them. There are 16 residues in the CDR3. In DNA form, the CDR3 reads TGCGCCAGCAGCTACTCCTGGCAGGGTAGGAACAATGAGCAGTTCTTC. Translated: CASSYSWQGRNNEQFF.

The rearrangement uses TRBV15 and TRBJ1-3, with D possibly being TRBD1 (5 bases). The germline gives CDR1 LNHNV, CDR2 YYDKDF (reference sequence). There are 15 residues in the CDR3. Trimming removed 0 bases at V and 3 bases at J, with 9 bases between. The CDR3 spells CATSRDQGVGNTIYF. CDR3 nucleotide sequence: TGTGCCACCAGCAGAGATCAAGGGGTTGGAAACACCATATATTTT. The whole variable domain, remainder taken from reference TRBV15 and TRBJ1-3, is DAMVIQNPRYQVTQFGKPVTLSCSQTLNHNVMYWYQQKSSQAPKLLFHYYDKDFNNEADTPDNFQSRRPNTSFCFLDIRSPGLGDTAMYLCATSRDQGVGNTIYFGEGSWLTVV.

The chain links TRBV28 to TRBJ2-5; perhaps TRBD1 as D (5 bases). The CDR3 is 14 amino acids. V was trimmed by 2 bases and J by 2 bases, leaving 9 bases between them. Germline V CDR1 and CDR2: MDHEN, SYDVKM. Here the CDR3 DNA reads TGTGCCAGCAGTTTAGCGACAGTACAAGAGACCCAGTACTTC. Its protein product is CASSLATVQETQYF.

The chain is built from TRBV6-4 and TRBJ2-3; maybe TRBD1 (6 bases). Trimming left V 0 bases short and J 1 base short, with 11 bases between. The CDR3 runs to 16 residues. Per germline, CDR1 MRHNA and CDR2 SNTAGT. The CDR3 region has the DNA TGTGCCAGCAGTGACTCAGCACAGGGAGGCACAGATACGCAGTATTTT. Translated: CASSDSAQGGTDTQYF.

The chain uses TRBV2 and TRBJ2-3, with D maybe TRBD2 (5 bases). V lost 5 bases and J 6 bases, leaving 21 bases between the germline ends. This CDR3 comprises 16 residues. Germline V gene lookup returns CDR1 SNHLY and CDR2 FYNNEI. In nucleotides, the CDR3 is TGTGCCAGCAGTCCGGCGGGCTACGTCCAAATGGATACGCAGTATTTT. Its translation is CASSPAGYVQMDTQYF.

As DNA, the CDR3 is TGTGCCAGCTCATGGACAGGGGGCGATGAGCAGTTCTTC. Amino acids: CASSWTGGDEQFF. The genes are TRBV18 and TRBJ2-1; 11 bases are shared with TRBD1. V lost 5 bases and J lost 8; bases outside the gene matches: 2. Germline values: CDR1 KGHSH, CDR2 LQKENI. The CDR3 covers 13 residues.

The chain links TRBV6-6 to TRBJ2-1; 7 bases align to TRBD2. V lost 1 base to trimming and J lost 5 bases; unmatched junction nucleotides: 5. Germline V lookup: CDR1 MNHNY, CDR2 SVGAGI (reference sequence). There are 15 residues in the CDR3. The CDR3 is CASSYWGGEDNEQFF. In nucleotides, the CDR3 is TGTGCCAGCAGTTACTGGGGGGGGGAAGACAATGAGCAGTTCTTC.

The sample holds a few counts of this clone. This sequence joins TRBV19 and TRBJ2-2, with 7 bases that match TRBD2. The CDR3 contains 17 residues. CDR1 is LNHDA and CDR2 is SQIVND in the germline V gene (reference sequence). The V and J ends lost 5 bases and 4 bases, in that order; junction bases with no gene match: 13. The CDR3 loop is CASSLGGGPLRTGELFF. The CDR3 DNA follows: TGTGCCAGTAGTCTTGGGGGGGGACCCCTACGCACCGGGGAGCTGTTTTTT. Filled out from reference TRBV19 and TRBJ2-2, the complete variable domain reads DGGITQSPKYLFRKEGQNVTLSCEQNLNHDAMYWYRQDPGQGLRLIYYSQIVNDFQKGDIAEGYSVSREKKESFPLTVTSAQKNPTAFYLCASSLGGGPLRTGELFFGEGSRLTVL.

The chain uses TRBV13 and TRBJ2-4, with a tentative D call TRBD1 (6 bases). The V end was cut by 5 bases, the J end by 0 bases, with 8 bases between. This CDR3 is built from 14 residues. CDR1 PRHDT and CDR2 FYEKMQ come from the germline V gene (reference sequence). Written as DNA, the CDR3 is TGTGCCAGCAGCGGGGGCCTAGCCAAAAACATTCAGTACTTC. Its translation is CASSGGLAKNIQYF.

The CDR3 loop is CASSLSPKGGWGGTGELFF. CDR3 DNA: TGTGCCAGCAGTTTATCCCCCAAAGGAGGGTGGGGCGGCACCGGGGAGCTGTTTTTT. This chain links TRBV27 with TRBJ2-2; D may be TRBD2 (6 bases). The CDR3 runs to 19 residues. Per the germline V gene, CDR1 is MNHEY and CDR2 is SMNVEV (reference sequence). The V and J ends lost 0 bases and 4 bases respectively, with 21 bases between them.

The chain recombines TRBV19 with TRBJ2-7, with D maybe TRBD1 (6 bases). Between the trimmed V and J ends, which lost 4 bases and 0 bases, there was a span of 22 bases. Germline assignment: CDR1 LNHDA and CDR2 SQIVND (reference sequence). This CDR3 has 18 residues. The CDR3 loop is CASSRRHWTATNSYEQYF. In DNA form, the CDR3 reads TGTGCCAGTAGTAGGAGGCATTGGACAGCCACAAACTCCTACGAGCAGTACTTC.

The V gene is TRBV6-1, the J gene TRBJ1-6; a possible D gene is TRBD1 (5 bases). V lost 2 bases and J 3 bases, leaving 8 bases between the germline ends. Germline CDR1 is MNHNS and CDR2 is SASEGT. This CDR3 spans 15 amino acids. The CDR3 DNA reads TGTGCCAGCAGTGAATACACAGGCTATAATTCACCCCTCCACTTT. Translation gives CASSEYTGYNSPLHF.

The chain links TRBV4-3 to TRBJ1-1; D unresolved. Germline V lookup: CDR1 LGHNA, CDR2 YSLEER. V shed 0 bases and J shed 1 base, with 12 bases lying between them. The CDR3 totals 16 residues. DNA of the CDR3: TGCGCCAGCAGCCAAGAATTTGCCAGGCCGAACACTGAAGCTTTCTTT. It encodes CASSQEFARPNTEAFF.

The chain combines TRBV7-2 with TRBJ2-7, with 11 bases that match TRBD2. This CDR3 is 15 amino acids long. V trimming: 3 bases; J trimming: 3 bases; junction bases outside the gene matches: 4. CDR1 and CDR2 from the germline V gene are SGHTA and FQGNSA. The CDR3 reads CASSFNLAGGYEQYF. The CDR3, as DNA: TGTGCCAGCAGCTTTAATCTAGCGGGAGGCTACGAGCAGTACTTC.

The rearrangement joins TRBV30 to TRBJ2-4; D possibly corresponds to TRBD2 (6 bases). Deletions cut 4 bases from V and 11 bases from J, with 27 bases between. CDR3 size: 16 residues. In germline, CDR1 is GTSNPN, CDR2 SVGIG (reference sequence). The CDR3 DNA follows: TGTGCCTGGAATCGTATTGAGGCGGGAACCATGAATGTTCAGTACTTC. This sequence encodes CAWNRIEAGTMNVQYF.

The rearrangement joins TRBV4-2 to TRBJ1-2, with D unresolved. The V gene's germline CDR1 is LGHNA and CDR2 YNFKEQ. V lost 5 bases and J 7 bases, leaving 20 bases between the germline ends. This CDR3 comprises 15 residues. CDR3 coding DNA: TGTGCCAGCAGCAACCGGGAGAAGATGATGGGTGGCTACACCTTC. Its protein product is CASSNREKMMGGYTF.

The chain uses TRBV28 and TRBJ1-1, with 9 bases identical to TRBD1. Per germline, CDR1 MDHEN and CDR2 SYDVKM. Trimming cost V 6 bases and J 3 bases; bases outside gene matches: 5. CDR3 size: 14 residues. The CDR3 sequence: CASSLGQGDTEAFF. For the CDR3, the DNA is TGTGCCAGCAGCTTGGGACAGGGTGACACTGAAGCTTTCTTT.

The chain uses TRBV6-5 and TRBJ2-7; TRBD1 might be the D (6 bases). Germline V gene sequence: CDR1 MNHEY, CDR2 SVGAGI. Trimming pared 2 bases from V and 2 bases from J, leaving 10 bases between. This CDR3 is 14 amino acids long. CDR3 residues: CASSYNDRTYEQYF. As DNA, the CDR3 is TGTGCCAGCAGTTACAACGACAGGACCTACGAGCAGTACTTC.

V and J are TRBV27 and TRBJ2-7; maybe TRBD2 (6 bases). The CDR3 has 15 residues. Trimming removed 3 bases from V and 5 bases from J, with 17 bases in between. Germline-derived CDR1 and CDR2 are MNHEY and SMNVEV (reference sequence). CDR3 sequence (DNA): TGTGCCAGCAGTTTTAATTGGCATGGGGGGAACGAGCAGTACTTC. It specifies CASSFNWHGGNEQYF.

This clone was observed a few times. The chain employs TRBV5-1 and TRBJ2-2; D possibly corresponds to TRBD1 (6 bases). Germline CDR1 reads SGHRS; CDR2 reads YFSETQ. The CDR3 sequence is 16 residues long. Trimming stripped 4 bases from V and 1 base from J, with 14 bases between. The CDR3 loop reads CASSPVSGENTGELFF. CDR3 in DNA: TGCGCCAGCAGCCCCGTGTCAGGGGAGAACACCGGGGAGCTGTTTTTT.

V and J are TRBV14 and TRBJ2-7, with 7 bases matching TRBD1. The V gene end was trimmed by 3 bases and the J gene end by 3 bases; junction bases not matched to a gene: 8. From germline, CDR1 is SGHDN and CDR2 FVKESK. The CDR3 length is 15 residues. CDR3: CASSHPGTANYEQYF. CDR3 coding DNA: TGTGCCAGCAGCCATCCCGGGACAGCAAACTACGAGCAGTACTTC.